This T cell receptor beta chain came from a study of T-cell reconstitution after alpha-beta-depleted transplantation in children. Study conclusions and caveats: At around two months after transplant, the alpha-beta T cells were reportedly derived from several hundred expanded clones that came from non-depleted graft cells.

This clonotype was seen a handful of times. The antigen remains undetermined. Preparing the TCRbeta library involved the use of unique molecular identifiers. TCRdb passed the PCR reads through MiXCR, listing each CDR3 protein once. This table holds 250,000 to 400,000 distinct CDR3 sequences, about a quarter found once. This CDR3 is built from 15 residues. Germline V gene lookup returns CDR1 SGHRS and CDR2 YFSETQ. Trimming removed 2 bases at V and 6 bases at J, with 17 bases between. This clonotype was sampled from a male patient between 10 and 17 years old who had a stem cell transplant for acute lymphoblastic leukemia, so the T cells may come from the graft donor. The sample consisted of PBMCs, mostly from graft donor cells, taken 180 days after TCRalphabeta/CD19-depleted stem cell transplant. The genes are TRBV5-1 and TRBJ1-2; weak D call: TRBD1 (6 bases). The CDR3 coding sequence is TGCGCCAGCAGCTTTCGGGGGGCGCGTTTGGATGGCTACACCTTC. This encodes CASSFRGARLDGYTF. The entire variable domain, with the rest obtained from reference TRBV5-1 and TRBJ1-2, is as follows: KAGVTQTPRYLIKTRGQQVTLSCSPISGHRSVSWYQQTPGQGLQFLFEYFSETQRNKGNFPGRFSGRQFSNSRSEMNVSTLELGDSALYLCASSFRGARLDGYTFGSGTRLTVV.